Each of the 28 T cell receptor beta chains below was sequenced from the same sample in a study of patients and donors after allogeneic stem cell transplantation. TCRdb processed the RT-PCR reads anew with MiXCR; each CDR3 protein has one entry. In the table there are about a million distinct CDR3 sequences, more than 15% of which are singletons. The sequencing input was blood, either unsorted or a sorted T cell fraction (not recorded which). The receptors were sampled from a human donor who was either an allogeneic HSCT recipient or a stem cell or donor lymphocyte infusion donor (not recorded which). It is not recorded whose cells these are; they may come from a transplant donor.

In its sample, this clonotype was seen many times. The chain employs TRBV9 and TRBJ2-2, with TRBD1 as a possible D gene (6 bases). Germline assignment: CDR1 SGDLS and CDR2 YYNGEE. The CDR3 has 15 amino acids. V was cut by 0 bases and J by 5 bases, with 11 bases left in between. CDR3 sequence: CASSVAQRGTGELFF. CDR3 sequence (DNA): TGTGCCAGCAGCGTAGCCCAGAGGGGGACCGGGGAGCTGTTTTTT.

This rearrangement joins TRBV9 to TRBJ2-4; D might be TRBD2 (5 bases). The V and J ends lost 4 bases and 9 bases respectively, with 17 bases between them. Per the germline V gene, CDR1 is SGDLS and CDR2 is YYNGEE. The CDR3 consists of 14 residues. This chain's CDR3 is CASSPGGGTGIQYF. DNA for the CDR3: TGTGCCAGCAGCCCCGGTGGAGGTACGGGCATTCAGTACTTC. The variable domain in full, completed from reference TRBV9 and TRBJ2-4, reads DSGVTQTPKHLITATGQRVTLRCSPRSGDLSVYWYQQSLDQGLQFLIQYYNGEERAKGNILERFSAQQFPDLHSELNLSSLELGDSALYFCASSPGGGTGIQYFGAGTRLSVL.

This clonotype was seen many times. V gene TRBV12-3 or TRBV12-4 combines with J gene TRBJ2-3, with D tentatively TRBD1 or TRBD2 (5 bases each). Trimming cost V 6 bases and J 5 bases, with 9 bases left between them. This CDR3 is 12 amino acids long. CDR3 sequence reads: CASSRDQDTQYF. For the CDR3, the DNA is TGTGCCAGCAGCCGGGACCAAGATACGCAGTATTTT.

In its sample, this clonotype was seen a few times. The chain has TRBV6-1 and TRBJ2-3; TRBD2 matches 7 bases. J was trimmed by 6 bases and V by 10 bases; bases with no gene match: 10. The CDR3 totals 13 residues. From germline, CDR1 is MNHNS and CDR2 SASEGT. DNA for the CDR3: TGTGCCACCCTTAGCGGGTCTAGGGATACGCAGTATTTT. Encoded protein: CATLSGSRDTQYF.

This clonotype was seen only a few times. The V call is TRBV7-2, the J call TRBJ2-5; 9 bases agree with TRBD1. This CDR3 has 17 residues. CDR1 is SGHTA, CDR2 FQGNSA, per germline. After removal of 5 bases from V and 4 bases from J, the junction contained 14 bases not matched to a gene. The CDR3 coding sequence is TGTGCCAGCAGCCCAACACTAACAGGGGGCGGAGGAGAGACCCAGTACTTC. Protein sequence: CASSPTLTGGGGETQYF.

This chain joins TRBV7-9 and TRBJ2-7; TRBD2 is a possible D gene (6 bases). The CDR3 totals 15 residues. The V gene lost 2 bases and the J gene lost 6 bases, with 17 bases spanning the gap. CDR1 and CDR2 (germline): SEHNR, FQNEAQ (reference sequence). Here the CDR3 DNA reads TGTGCCAGCAGCTTATTGTGGAGGGACGGGGGCGAGCAGTACTTC. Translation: CASSLLWRDGGEQYF.

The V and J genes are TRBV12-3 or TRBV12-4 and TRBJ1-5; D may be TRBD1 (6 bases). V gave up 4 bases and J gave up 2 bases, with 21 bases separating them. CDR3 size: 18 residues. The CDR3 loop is CASSSSGHPGVRNQPQHF. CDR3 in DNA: TGTGCCAGCAGTTCGTCGGGACACCCGGGCGTGCGCAATCAGCCCCAGCATTTT.

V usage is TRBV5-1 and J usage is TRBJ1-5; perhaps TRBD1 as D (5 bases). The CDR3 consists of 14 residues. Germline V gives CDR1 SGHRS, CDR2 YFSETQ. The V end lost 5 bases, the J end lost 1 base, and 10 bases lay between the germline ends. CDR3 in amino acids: CASREGLSNQPQHF. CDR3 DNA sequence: TGCGCCAGCAGAGAGGGGCTGAGCAATCAGCCCCAGCATTTT. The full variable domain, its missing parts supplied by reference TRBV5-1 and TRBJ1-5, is KAGVTQTPRYLIKTRGQQVTLSCSPISGHRSVSWYQQTPGQGLQFLFEYFSETQRNKGNFPGRFSGRQFSNSRSEMNVSTLELGDSALYLCASREGLSNQPQHFGDGTRLSIL.

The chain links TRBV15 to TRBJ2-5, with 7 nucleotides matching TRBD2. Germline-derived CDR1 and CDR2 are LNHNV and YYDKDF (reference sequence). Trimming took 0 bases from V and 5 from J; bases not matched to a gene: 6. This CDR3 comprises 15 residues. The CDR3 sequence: CATSRDGASGETQYF. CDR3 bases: TGTGCCACCAGCAGAGATGGGGCTAGCGGCGAGACCCAGTACTTC.

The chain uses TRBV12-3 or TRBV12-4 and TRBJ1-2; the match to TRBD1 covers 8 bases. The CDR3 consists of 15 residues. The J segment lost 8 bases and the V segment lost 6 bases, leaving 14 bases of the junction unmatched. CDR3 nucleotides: TGTGCCAGCAGCTCCGGACGTGCAGGGGGCAGGGGCTACACCTTC. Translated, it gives CASSSGRAGGRGYTF.

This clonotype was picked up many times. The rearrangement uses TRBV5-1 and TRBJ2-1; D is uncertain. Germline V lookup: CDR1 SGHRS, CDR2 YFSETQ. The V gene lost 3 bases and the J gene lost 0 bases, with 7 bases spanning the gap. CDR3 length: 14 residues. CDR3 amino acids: CASSSDSSYNEQFF. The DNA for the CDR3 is TGCGCCAGCAGCTCCGACTCCTCCTACAATGAGCAGTTCTTC.

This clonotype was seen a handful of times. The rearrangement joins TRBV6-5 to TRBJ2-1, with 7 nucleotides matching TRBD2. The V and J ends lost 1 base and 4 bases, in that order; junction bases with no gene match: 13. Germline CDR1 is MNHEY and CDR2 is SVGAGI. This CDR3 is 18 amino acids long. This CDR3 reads CASSYWGGRTSEYNEQFF. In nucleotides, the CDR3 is TGTGCCAGCAGTTACTGGGGTGGTCGAACTAGCGAGTACAATGAGCAGTTCTTC.

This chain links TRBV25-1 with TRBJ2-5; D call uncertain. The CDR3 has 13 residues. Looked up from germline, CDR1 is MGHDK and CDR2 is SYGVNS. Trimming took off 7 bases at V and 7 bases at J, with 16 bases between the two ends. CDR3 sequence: CASTEDEPGTQYF. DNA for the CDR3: TGTGCCAGCACCGAGGACGAGCCAGGGACCCAGTACTTC.

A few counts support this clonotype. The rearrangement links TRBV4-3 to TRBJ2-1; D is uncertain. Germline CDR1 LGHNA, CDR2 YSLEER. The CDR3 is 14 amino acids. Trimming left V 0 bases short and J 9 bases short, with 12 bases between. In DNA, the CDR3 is TGCGCCAGCAGCCAAGAACCCCGTCGGAGTGAGCAGTTCTTC. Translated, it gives CASSQEPRRSEQFF.

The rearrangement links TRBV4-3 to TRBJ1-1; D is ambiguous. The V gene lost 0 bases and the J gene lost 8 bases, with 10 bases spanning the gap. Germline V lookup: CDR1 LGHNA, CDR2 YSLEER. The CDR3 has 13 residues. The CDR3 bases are TGCGCCAGCAGCCAAGATCGACGGCTCGAAGCTTTCTTT. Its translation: CASSQDRRLEAFF.

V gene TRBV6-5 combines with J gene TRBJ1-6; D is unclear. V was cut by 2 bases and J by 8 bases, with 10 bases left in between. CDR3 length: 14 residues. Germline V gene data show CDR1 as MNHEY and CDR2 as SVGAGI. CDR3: CASSYGRWDSPLHF. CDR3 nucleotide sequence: TGTGCCAGCAGTTACGGCAGGTGGGATTCACCCCTCCACTTT.

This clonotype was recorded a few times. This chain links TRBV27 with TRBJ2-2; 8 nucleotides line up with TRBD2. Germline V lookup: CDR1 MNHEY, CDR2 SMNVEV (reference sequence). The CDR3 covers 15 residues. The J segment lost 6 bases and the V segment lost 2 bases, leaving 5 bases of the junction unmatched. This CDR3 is CASSLLAGPSGELFF. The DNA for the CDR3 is TGTGCCAGCAGTTTACTAGCGGGCCCGTCCGGGGAGCTGTTTTTT.

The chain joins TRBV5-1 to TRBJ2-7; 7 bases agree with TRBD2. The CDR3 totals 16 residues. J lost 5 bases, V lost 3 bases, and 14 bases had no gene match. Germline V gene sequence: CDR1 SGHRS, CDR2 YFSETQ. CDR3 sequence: CASSSHTSEQSDEQYF. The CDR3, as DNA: TGCGCCAGCAGCTCGCATACTAGCGAGCAGAGTGACGAGCAGTACTTC.

Written as DNA, the CDR3 is TGTGCCAGCAGTTACCAGGCGAGCAGGGGCGATGAGCAGTTCTTC. Amino acids: CASSYQASRGDEQFF. The genes are TRBV6-5 and TRBJ2-1, with D tentatively TRBD1 (6 bases). This CDR3 is 15 amino acids long. Germline V gives CDR1 MNHEY, CDR2 SVGAGI. V was shortened by 2 bases and J by 8 bases, with 16 bases between the two germline ends.

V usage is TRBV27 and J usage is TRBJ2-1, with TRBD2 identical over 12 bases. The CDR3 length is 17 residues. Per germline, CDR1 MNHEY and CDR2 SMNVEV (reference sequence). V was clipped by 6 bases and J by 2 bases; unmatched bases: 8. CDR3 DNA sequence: TGTGCCAGCAGCTTGTCTAGCGGGGGGGAAACCTACAATGAGCAGTTCTTC. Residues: CASSLSSGGETYNEQFF.

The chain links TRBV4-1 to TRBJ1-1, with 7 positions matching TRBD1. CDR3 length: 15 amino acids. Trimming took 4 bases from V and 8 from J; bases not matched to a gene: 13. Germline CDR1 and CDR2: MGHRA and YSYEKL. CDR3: CASSLPRQGGTEAFF. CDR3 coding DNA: TGCGCCAGCAGCCTACCACGACAGGGAGGTACAGAAGCTTTCTTT.

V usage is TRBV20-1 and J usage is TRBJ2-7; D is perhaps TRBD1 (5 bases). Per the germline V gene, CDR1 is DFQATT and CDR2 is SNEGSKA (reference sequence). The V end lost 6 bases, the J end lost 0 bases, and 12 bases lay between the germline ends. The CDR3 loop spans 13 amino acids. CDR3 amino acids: CSARTLASYEQYF. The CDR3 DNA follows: TGCAGTGCCAGGACACTTGCCTCCTACGAGCAGTACTTC.

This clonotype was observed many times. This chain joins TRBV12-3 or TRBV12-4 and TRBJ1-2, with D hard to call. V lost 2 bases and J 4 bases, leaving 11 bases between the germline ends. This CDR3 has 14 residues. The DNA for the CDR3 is TGTGCCAGCAGTTTAATATCGACGCTCTATGGCTACACCTTC. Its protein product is CASSLISTLYGYTF.

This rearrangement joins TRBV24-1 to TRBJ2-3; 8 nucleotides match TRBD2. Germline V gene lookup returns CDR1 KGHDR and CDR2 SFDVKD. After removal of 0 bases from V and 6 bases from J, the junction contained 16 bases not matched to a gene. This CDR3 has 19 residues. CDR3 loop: CATSDLKKEAGGRGDTQYF. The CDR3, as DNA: TGTGCCACCAGTGATTTGAAGAAGGAGGCGGGGGGAAGGGGGGATACGCAGTATTTT.

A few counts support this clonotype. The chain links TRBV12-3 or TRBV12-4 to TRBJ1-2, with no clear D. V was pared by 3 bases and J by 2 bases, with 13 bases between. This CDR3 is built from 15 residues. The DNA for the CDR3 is TGTGCCAGCAGTTTGGGGAAACGGACCAACTATGGCTACACCTTC. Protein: CASSLGKRTNYGYTF.

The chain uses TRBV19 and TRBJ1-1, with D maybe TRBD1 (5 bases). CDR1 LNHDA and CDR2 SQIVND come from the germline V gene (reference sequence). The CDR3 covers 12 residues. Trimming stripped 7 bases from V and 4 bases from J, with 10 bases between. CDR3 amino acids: CASNRGVTEAFF. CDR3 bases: TGTGCCAGTAATAGGGGAGTCACTGAAGCTTTCTTT.

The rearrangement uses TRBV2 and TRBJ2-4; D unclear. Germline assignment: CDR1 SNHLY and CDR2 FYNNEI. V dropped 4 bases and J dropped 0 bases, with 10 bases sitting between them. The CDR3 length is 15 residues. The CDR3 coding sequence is TGTGCCAGCAGTGGCCCTATCTTAGCCAAAAACATTCAGTACTTC. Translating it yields CASSGPILAKNIQYF.

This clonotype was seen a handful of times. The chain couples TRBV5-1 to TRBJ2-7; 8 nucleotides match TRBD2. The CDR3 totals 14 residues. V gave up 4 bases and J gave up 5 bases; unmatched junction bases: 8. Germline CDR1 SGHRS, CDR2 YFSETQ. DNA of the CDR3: TGCGCCAGCAGCACCCTCGCGGGGGGAAACGAGCAGTACTTC. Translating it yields CASSTLAGGNEQYF.